One TCR beta chain is described in this entry. Its antigen is currently unknown. Within Nashville, Tennessee resided all donors, each a Caucasian adult. The data are from a study of shared clonotypes between healthy human individuals. Study findings and constraints: Only blood samples were collected, and tissue repertoires likely differ. When compared with the clonotypes that were shared by all four sorted-subset donors, the non-shared clonotypes turned out to have lower generation probabilities.

The ends were cut back, 4 bases at V and 6 bases at J, with 18 bases in the middle. The CDR3 runs 16 residues. CDR1 is KGHSH and CDR2 is LQKENI in the germline V gene. The protocol was immunoSEQ multiplex PCR, while the TCRdb copy is restricted to in-frame clones and leaves out a portion. This sample carries some 500,000 clones, 95% to 97% of them seen once, and the ten largest clones take about 0.059%. Sequencing input: naive CD4+ T cells sorted from blood. This sample's subset: CD45RA+ positively selected. The chain couples TRBV18 to TRBJ2-2; D may correspond to TRBD1 or TRBD2 (7 bases each). The receptor was derived from a young woman in good health. The CDR3: CASSLQGGGTAGELFF. As DNA, the CDR3 is TGTGCCAGCTCACTCCAGGGAGGGGGCACCGCCGGGGAGCTGTTTTTT.